This T cell receptor beta chain originates from a study of blood T cell repertoires in COVID-19. Across the study: Specimens from acute and convalescent COVID-19 originated in the United States, Italy and Spain. Sources were T cells, B-cell-depleted T cells, or PBMCs; the material itself was cDNA or gDNA.

Seattle cases were enrolled at active infection and followed longitudinally. In the original workflow: Estimated nucleated cell counts came from reference gene primer amplification. Libraries were prepared by immunoSEQ multiplex PCR; TCRdb keeps only in-frame clonotypes and omits some of them. That table is the source of V, J and clone size, and D and trimming were worked out from the DNA. The top ten clones hold roughly 6% of a sample with approximately 230,000 clones, approximately 88% of them seen once. There are 22 residues in the CDR3. Sequences were obtained from peripheral blood. V is TRBV21-1 and J is TRBJ2-7; TRBD1, the table's D call, lacks a check against the DNA. TRBV21-1 is an annotated pseudogene. The sequence was obtained from a woman in her twenties or thirties with COVID-19, enrolled during active disease. The CDR3 DNA sequence: TGTGCCAGCAGTACCAACAGGGTAGAGGTGTTGGAAACCTCGAGAACCTCCTACGAGCAGTACGTC. Encoded protein: CASSTNRVEVLETSRTSYEQYV.